This T cell receptor beta chain was obtained from a study of cytomegalovirus exposure and HLA in healthy donors. Whole-study results and caveats: Common viral pathogens seemed to be connected with several of the most significant clusters, according to a later analysis. Most observed TCR sequences were rare, whereas some public TCRs were detected in many donors. The study dropped some indistinguishable V segments, TRBV6-2 and TRBV6-3 among them. TCR beta chain V- and J-gene trimming was linked, in a later analysis, to a missense variant in DCLRE1C.

The count of this clone is one. Its target is not known. 60 Vbeta and 13 Jbeta primers were used in PCR. Method: immunoSEQ multiplex PCR; TCRdb's copy keeps in-frame clones and lacks some. The sample has more than 85,000 clones, around 84% seen once; the top ten hold roughly 1.3%. The CDR3 has 14 residues. Looked up from germline, CDR1 is SGHRS and CDR2 is YFSETQ. V was clipped by 7 bases and J by 0 bases, with 11 bases between them. The rearrangement links TRBV5-1 to TRBJ1-3; the D is unclear. This TCR derives from a man younger than 45 in good health and CMV-seronegative. Sequenced input: PBMCs. CDR3 bases: TGCGCCAGCGCTAGCGGGGACTCTGGAAACACCATATATTTT. This sequence encodes CASASGDSGNTIYF.